This entry describes one TCR beta chain. Its specific antigen is unknown. No quality values exist for individual bases; no much larger clone is one base distant. The record originates from a study of cytomegalovirus exposure and HLA in healthy donors (dated by TCRdb to about 2017). Study-wide context: An earlier analysis of some 550 of the donors reported about 290 Gb of sequence data and around 110 million unique TCR beta sequences from roughly 200 million T cells. A later genetic analysis took genome-wide SNP genotypes for about 65% of the roughly 670 donors and used that subset as a discovery cohort. Along with the approximately 620-subject first cohort, a separate validation cohort of around 110 different subjects was used. To predict cytomegalovirus infection status, the study brought together high-throughput TCR immunosequencing, statistical association of individual TCRs with disease status, and machine learning. Typing coverage differed by locus: A, B, C, DRB1 and DQB1 were typed in roughly 620-630 donors, DQA1 in about 510, DPA1 in around 610, and DPB1 in 472. On average, roughly 250,000 unique TCR beta nucleotide sequences were sequenced per donor among 300 to 500 genotyped donors of the cohort, with about 17% of those sequences being non-productive. The study was designed to test whether signatures of past pathogen exposure could be identified by cataloging public T cell receptors. About five DR-DQ haplotypes were handled as single units for association and clustering, since linkage in the cohort was strong. An early release that covered several hundred HLA-typed donors contained about 300 gigabases of sequencing data and about 93 million unique TCR sequences. Alongside the repertoire data, information on donor age, sex, ethnicity and CMV serostatus was compiled. All discovery cohort repertoires had been generated on a single sequencing platform. In the later analysis, no new phenotypic data were used to find candidate immune exposures; instead, reliance was placed on TCR beta sequences and their occurrence across donors. The genetic ancestry cluster associated with self-reported Caucasian donors included about 81% of the roughly 390 genotyped donors. Using immunosequencing, the study profiled T cell repertoires from some 670 subjects and related those repertoires to cytomegalovirus serostatus. A later analysis re-examined previously published TCR beta repertoires from 500 to 700 donors and added high-resolution HLA genotyping to investigate patterns of TCR occurrence. An earlier analysis of roughly 580 of the donors used high-throughput TCR beta sequencing to judge whether each TCR beta V gene segment behaved as functional or pseudogenic. HLA typing included class I and class II loci at four-digit resolution.

Results the study describes overall, beyond this receptor: An association between a missense DCLRE1C variant and V-gene and J-gene trimming of TCR beta chains was found in a later genetic analysis and replicated in an independent cohort. A further reported finding was that TCR beta sequences accurately predicted the HLA-A and HLA-B alleles for most subjects in the first cohort. Compared with the approximately 720-donor mean, donors in an Asian-associated ancestry cluster had fewer N-insertions in productive TCRs, according to a later genetic analysis. In both the original and validation cohorts, the classifier was reported to diagnose cytomegalovirus status with high specificity and sensitivity. A cluster of highly shared sequence variants was judged likely to represent a technical artifact of the sequencing pipeline. Roughly uniform sequencing depth across donors was assumed in presence/absence analyses, although this assumption may not hold. According to the authors, the approach could potentially be generalized to other disease states and immunological phenotypes. Because HLA typing was missing for some donors at each locus, association tests included only the typed subset. When HLA alleles, especially DR and DQ, strongly co-occurred, TCR associations were difficult to assign to individual alleles. A later analysis associated roughly 17,000 TCR beta sequences with specific HLA alleles at a false discovery rate of 0.05. CMV serostatus was the only immune exposure information available for the cohort. Most TCR sequences were observed very rarely across donors, whereas some public TCRs were present in many individuals. Only TCR beta chains were sequenced in this cohort, and the absence of alpha or paired-chain data limited detectable features. According to a later analysis, parvovirus B19, influenza, CMV and Epstein-Barr virus appeared linked to several top co-occurrence clusters. Most CMV-associated TCR beta chains appeared to be HLA-restricted in a later analysis, and the HLA associations seemed to be driven largely by CMV exposure. In vitro tests confirmed that a few of the cytomegalovirus-associated TCR beta chains recognize cytomegalovirus antigens. Compared with equally common non-associated chains, HLA-associated TCR beta chains in a later analysis were more clonally expanded and had lower generation probabilities. Some IMGT-functional V segments, including TRBV6-2 and TRBV6-3, could not be distinguished by the 87-base-pair reads and were therefore excluded. A later analysis found that TCR association rates varied across HLA loci, with DRB1 alleles showing the most associated TCRs and HLA-C alleles the fewest. An earlier analysis of approximately 530 of the donors showed that most TCR beta V segments appeared in productive rearrangements either about 87% or about 30% of the time, which broadly matched IMGT annotations. A total of 164 TCR beta chains were listed by the study as associated with cytomegalovirus. The earlier analysis of some 560 of the donors excluded 15 to 20 rarely observed V segments, including chromosome 9 orphons, because counts were too low. Linkage disequilibrium might explain the correlated functional status among segregating V segments, but an unknown experimental factor could not be excluded.

The library was produced with the immunoSEQ multiplex PCR assay. The multiplex PCR relied on a mix of 60 forward primers for TCR Vbeta segments and 13 reverse primers for TCR Jbeta segments. The CDR3 region of rearranged TCR beta genes was amplified from genomic DNA by a multiplex PCR assay. On the Illumina HiSeq System, the amplified TCR beta libraries were sequenced as 87-base-pair reads. On the authors' methods: In a later analysis, tens of millions of unique TCR beta chains were counted across the 500 to 850 repertoires, and approximately 11 million of these chains were shared by at least two donors. To remove PCR and sequencing errors, raw reads were error-corrected and collapsed into unique sequences using a nearest-neighbor algorithm that merged closely related sequences. V, D and J gene segments were assigned by aligning CDR3 sequences to IMGT reference sequences. For a sequence to be retained, at least a six-nucleotide match to both a V gene segment and a J gene segment was required. Rearrangements were called productive when the CDR3 lacked stop codons and stayed in frame with V and J; all others were non-productive. CDR3 was defined by IMGT convention, running from the second conserved V-encoded cysteine to the conserved J-encoded phenylalanine. The earlier analysis of more than 450 of the donors excluded sequences that lacked an unambiguous match to a single V gene segment. In an earlier analysis of about 590 of the donors, a V segment was called functional when productive rearrangements were above 56.7%, and segregating when the standard deviation between donors exceeded 5%. A statistical classification framework was built to diagnose cytomegalovirus status from the catalog of TCR beta chain sequences. In a later analysis, TCR nucleotide sequences were compared against IMGT/GENE-DB human TR gene sequences so that V and J genes could be assigned. In a later analysis, CDR3 sequences and most-parsimonious VDJ recombination scenarios were assigned using the TCRdist pipeline. In a later analysis, each TCR beta chain was defined by its CDR3 amino acid sequence together with its V-gene family, and reads lacking a unique V-gene family were excluded. To address suspected cross-contamination and a sequencing artifact, a later analysis removed under 600 highly shared, low-generation-probability nucleotide sequences. A later analysis calculated a clonal expansion index for each public chain from normalized within-repertoire ranks of inferred template counts. Generation probabilities in a later analysis came from a VDJ recombination model fitted to out-of-frame rearrangements, and those results were checked against IGoR. In a later analysis, TCR-TCR, TCR-HLA and TCR-CMV co-occurrence was scored with hypergeometric tests, and a repertoire-size bias correction was applied to TCR pairs. A later analysis estimated false discovery rates by permuting HLA or CMV assignments 20 times. In a later analysis, co-occurring TCRs were grouped using DBSCAN, and TCRdist sequence similarity was added for clustering within HLA-allele-positive subsets. For co-occurrence clustering, repertoires with fewer than 30,000 or more than 120,000 public chains were excluded, along with roughly 5 repertoires with anomalous nucleotide sharing. TCRdb took this table from immuneACCESS and kept in-frame rearrangements with V and J called. Such tables lack part of the clones; where checked against another copy, unresolved V genes explain under half of the gap, and the rest is unexplained. From that table come the V and J calls and clone size; the DNA was used to work out D and trimming. The sample table holds about 130,000 clones, of which 80% were seen once. Clones ranked in the top ten supply approximately 5% of the sample.

In total, approximately 610 healthy bone marrow donors made up the cohort. All cohort members were sampled while nominally healthy, although unrecorded immune exposures were likely present. The donor was CMV seronegative and was included in the group of a few hundred seronegative cohort members. A peripheral blood sample was collected from each donor, and TCR beta sequencing was performed on peripheral blood mononuclear cells. Genomic DNA extraction from the blood cell samples was performed with the Qiagen DNeasy Blood Extraction Kit. V gives up 3 bases and J gives up 7 bases, and the segment between their germline ends measures 8 bases. From cysteine to phenylalanine, the CDR3 is 12 amino acids long. Only the CDR3 portion is preserved as DNA: 36 bases, with reading frame beginning at the first base. Reading the germline V gene gives CDR1 SGHTA and CDR2 FQGNSA.

Sequencing was done on a sample of PBMCs. The chain is assembled from TRBV7-2 and TRBJ2-3; perhaps TRBD1 is the D gene, with 6 bases matching. The source is a young man in good health and CMV-seronegative. The CDR3 protein: CASSFGQNTQYF. The DNA sequence is as follows: TGTGCCAGCAGCTTCGGACAGAATACGCAGTATTTT.